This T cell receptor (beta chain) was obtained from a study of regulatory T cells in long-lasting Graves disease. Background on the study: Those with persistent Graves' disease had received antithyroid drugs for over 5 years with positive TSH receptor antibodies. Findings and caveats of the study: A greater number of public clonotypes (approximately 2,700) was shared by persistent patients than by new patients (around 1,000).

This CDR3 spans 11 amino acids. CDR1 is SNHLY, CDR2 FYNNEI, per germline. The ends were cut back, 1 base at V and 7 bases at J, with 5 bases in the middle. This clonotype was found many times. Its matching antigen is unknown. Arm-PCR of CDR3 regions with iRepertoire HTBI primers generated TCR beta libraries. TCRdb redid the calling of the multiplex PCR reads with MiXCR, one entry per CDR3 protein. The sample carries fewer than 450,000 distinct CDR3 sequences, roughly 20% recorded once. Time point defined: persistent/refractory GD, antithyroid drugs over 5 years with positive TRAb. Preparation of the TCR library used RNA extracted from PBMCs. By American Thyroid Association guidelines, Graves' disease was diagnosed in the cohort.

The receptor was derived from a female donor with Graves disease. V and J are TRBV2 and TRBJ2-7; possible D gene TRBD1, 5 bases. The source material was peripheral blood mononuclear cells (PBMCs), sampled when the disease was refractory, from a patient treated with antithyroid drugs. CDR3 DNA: TGTGCCAGCAGTGAAGGACAGGAGCAGTACTTC. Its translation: CASSEGQEQYF.